This entry describes one T cell receptor beta chain. This CDR3 has 15 amino acids. Germline V lookup: CDR1 SGDLS, CDR2 YYNGEE. Trimming removed 3 bases at V and 7 bases at J, with 17 bases between. This specimen belongs to a study of cytomegalovirus exposure and HLA in healthy donors. PCR primers comprised 60 Vbeta and 13 Jbeta primers. Measured with immunoSEQ multiplex PCR; TCRdb has only the in-frame clones, and not every one. The sample contains fewer than 350,000 clones, roughly 90% of which appear only once. The TCR comes from a woman aged 18-29 years in good health and CMV-seronegative. Material: PBMCs. The chain combines TRBV9 with TRBJ2-1; weak D call: TRBD1 (5 bases). CDR3 DNA: TGTGCCAGCAGCGCCAGTGGGGCTTCGATAAATGAGCAGTTCTTC. It encodes CASSASGASINEQFF. Filled out from reference TRBV9 and TRBJ2-1, the complete variable domain reads DSGVTQTPKHLITATGQRVTLRCSPRSGDLSVYWYQQSLDQGLQFLIQYYNGEERAKGNILERFSAQQFPDLHSELNLSSLELGDSALYFCASSASGASINEQFFGPGTRLTVL.